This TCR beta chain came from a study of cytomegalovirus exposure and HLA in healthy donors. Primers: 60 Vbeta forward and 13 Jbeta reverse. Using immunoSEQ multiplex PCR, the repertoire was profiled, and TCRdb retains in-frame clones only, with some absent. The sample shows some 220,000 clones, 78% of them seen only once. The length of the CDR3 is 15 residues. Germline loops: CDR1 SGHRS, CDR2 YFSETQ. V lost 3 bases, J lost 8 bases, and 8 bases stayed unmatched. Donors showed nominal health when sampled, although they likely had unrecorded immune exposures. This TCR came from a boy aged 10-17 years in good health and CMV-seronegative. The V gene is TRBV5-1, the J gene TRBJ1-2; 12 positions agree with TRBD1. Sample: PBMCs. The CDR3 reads CASSSTGTGGQGYTF. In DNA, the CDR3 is TGCGCCAGCAGCTCCACGGGGACAGGGGGCCAGGGCTACACCTTC.